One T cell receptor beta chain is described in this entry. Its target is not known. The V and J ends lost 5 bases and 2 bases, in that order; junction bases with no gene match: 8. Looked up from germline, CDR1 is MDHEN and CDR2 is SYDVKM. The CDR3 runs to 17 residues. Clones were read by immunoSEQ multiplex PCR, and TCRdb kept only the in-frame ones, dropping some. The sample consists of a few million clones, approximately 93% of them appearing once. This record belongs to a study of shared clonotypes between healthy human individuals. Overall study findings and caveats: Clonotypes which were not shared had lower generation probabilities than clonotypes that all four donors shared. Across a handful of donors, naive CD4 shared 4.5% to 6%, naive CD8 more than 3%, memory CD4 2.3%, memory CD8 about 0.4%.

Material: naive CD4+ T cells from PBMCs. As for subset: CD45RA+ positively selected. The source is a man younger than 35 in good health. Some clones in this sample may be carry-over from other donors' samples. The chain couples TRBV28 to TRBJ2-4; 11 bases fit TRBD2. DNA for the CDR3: TGTGCCAGCAGTCCGAGACTAGCGGGGAAAACCAAAAACATTCAGTACTTC. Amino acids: CASSPRLAGKTKNIQYF.